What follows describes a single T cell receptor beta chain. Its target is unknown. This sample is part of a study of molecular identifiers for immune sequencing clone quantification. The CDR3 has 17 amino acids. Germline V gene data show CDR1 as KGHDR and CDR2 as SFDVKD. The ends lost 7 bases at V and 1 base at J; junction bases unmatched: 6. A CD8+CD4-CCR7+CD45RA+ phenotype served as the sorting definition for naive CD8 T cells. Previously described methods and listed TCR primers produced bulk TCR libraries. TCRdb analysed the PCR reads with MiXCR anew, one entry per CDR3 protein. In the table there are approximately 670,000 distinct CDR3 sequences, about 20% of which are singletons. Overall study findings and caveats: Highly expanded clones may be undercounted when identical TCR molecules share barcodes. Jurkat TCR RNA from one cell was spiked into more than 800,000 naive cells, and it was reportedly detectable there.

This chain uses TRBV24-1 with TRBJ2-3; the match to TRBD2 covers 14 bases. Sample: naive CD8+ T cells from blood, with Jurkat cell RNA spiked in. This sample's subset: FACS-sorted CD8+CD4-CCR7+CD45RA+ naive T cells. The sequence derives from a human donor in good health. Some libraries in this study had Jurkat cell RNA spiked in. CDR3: CATRGLAGDEGTDTQYF. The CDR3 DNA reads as TGTGCCACCAGGGGACTAGCGGGAGACGAGGGCACAGATACGCAGTATTTT.